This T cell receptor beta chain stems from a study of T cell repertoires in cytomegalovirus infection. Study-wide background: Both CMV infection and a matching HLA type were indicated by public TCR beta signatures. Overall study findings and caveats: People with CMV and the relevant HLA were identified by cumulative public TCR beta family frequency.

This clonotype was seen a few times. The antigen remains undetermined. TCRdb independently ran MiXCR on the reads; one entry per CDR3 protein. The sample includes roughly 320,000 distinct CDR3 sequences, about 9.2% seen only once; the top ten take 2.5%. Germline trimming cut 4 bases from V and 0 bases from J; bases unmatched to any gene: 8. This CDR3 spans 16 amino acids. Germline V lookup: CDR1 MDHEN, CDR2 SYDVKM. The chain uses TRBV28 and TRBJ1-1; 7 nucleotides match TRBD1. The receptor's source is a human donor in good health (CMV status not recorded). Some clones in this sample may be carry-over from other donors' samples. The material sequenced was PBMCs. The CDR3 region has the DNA TGTGCCAGCAGTTCCGACAGGGATTGGTTGAACACTGAAGCTTTCTTT. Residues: CASSSDRDWLNTEAFF.